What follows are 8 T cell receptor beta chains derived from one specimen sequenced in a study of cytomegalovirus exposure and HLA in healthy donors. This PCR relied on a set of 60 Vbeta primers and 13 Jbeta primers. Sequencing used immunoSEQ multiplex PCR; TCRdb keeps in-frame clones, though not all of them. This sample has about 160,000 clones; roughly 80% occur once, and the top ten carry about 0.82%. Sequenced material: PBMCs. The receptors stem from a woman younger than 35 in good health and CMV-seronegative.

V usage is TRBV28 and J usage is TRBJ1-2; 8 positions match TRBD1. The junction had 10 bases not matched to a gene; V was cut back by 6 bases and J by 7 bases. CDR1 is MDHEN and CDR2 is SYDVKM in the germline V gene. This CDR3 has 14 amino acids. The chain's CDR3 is CASREGQVKTGYTF. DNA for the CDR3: TGTGCCAGCAGGGAGGGACAGGTGAAAACTGGCTACACCTTC.

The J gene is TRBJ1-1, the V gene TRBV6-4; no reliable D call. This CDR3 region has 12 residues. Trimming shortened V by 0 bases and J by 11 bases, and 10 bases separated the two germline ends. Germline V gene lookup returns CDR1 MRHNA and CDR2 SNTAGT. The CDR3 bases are TGTGCCAGCAGTGACTCGGCCTGGGAGGCTTTCTTT. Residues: CASSDSAWEAFF.

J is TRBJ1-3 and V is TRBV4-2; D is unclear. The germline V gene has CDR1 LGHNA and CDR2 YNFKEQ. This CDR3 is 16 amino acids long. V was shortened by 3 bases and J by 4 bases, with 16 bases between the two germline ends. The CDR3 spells CASSQAAVEAGNTIYF. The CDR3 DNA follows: TGTGCCAGCAGCCAGGCTGCGGTGGAAGCCGGAAACACCATATATTTT.

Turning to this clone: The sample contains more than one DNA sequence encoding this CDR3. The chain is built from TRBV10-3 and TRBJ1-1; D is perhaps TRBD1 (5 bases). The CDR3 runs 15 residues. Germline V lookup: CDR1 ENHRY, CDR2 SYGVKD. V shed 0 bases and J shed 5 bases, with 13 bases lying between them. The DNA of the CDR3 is TGTGCCATCAGTGAGTCCGGACACCAGAATACTGAAGCTTTCTTT. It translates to CAISESGHQNTEAFF.

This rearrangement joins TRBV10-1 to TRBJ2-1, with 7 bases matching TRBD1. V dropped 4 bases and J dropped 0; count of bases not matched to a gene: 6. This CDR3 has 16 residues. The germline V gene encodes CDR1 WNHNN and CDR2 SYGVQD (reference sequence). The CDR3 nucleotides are TGCGCCAGCAGTGGATCAGGGGGAAGCTCCTACAATGAGCAGTTCTTC. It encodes CASSGSGGSSYNEQFF.

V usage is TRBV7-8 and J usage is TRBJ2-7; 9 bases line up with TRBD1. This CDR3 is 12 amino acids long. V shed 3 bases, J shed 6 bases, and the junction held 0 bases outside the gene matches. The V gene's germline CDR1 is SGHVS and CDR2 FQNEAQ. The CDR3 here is CASSLDRGEQYF. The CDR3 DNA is TGTGCCAGCAGCTTGGACAGGGGCGAGCAGTACTTC.

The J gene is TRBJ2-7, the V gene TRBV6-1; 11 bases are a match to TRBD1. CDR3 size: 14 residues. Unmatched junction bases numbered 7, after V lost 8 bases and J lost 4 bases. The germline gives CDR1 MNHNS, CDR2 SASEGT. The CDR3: CASHFGTGGYEQYF. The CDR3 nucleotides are TGTGCCAGCCATTTTGGGACAGGGGGATACGAGCAGTACTTC.

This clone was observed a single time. The CDR3 is CASSETSGKRTDTQYF. CDR3 coding DNA: TGTGCCAGCAGTGAGACTAGCGGGAAGCGGACAGATACGCAGTATTTT. The chain has TRBV25-1 and TRBJ2-3; the match to TRBD2 covers 11 bases. This CDR3 comprises 16 residues. CDR1 is MGHDK and CDR2 is SYGVNS in the germline V gene. V trimming: 3 bases; J trimming: 3 bases; junction bases outside the gene matches: 5.